Below, 7 T cell receptor beta chains from the same sample are listed, as sequenced in a study of identical twins. TCRdb re-derived calls from the 5' RACE reads in MiXCR, one entry per CDR3 protein. Of more than 1.5 million distinct CDR3 sequences in the sample, 25% to 35% were seen once. Sample: cord blood. The receptor set was obtained from a newborn girl in good health.

The table lists this clonotype with a few counts. The chain is built from TRBV4-2 and TRBJ2-1; D not certain. The germline V gene encodes CDR1 LGHNA and CDR2 YNFKEQ. The length of the CDR3 is 15 residues. The germline V and J ends were trimmed by 0 bases and 5 bases, with 11 bases remaining between them. CDR3 DNA: TGTGCCAGCAGCCAAGACGTCCGGGCCGACAATGAGCAGTTCTTC. As protein: CASSQDVRADNEQFF.

CDR3 region: CASSYPPTQFF. The CDR3 DNA reads as TGTGCCAGCAGCTACCCTCCGACCCAGTTCTTC. V usage is TRBV7-9 and J usage is TRBJ2-1; D unclear. Germline V gives CDR1 SEHNR, CDR2 FQNEAQ (reference sequence). CDR3 length: 11 residues. Trimming took 4 bases from V and 13 from J, leaving 11 bases between them.

The V call is TRBV5-1, the J call TRBJ2-5; D gene unclear. Germline V gene lookup returns CDR1 SGHRS and CDR2 YFSETQ. Trimming took off 4 bases at V and 3 bases at J, with 10 bases between the two ends. The CDR3 is made up of 13 amino acids. The CDR3 nucleotides read TGCGCCAGCAGCACGGCCCCAAAAGAGACCCAGTACTTC. Amino acid sequence: CASSTAPKETQYF.

This clonotype was observed a few times. The rearrangement links TRBV7-2 to TRBJ2-1; D unresolved. V dropped 5 bases and J dropped 7 bases, with 15 bases sitting between them. Germline V gives CDR1 SGHTA, CDR2 FQGNSA. This CDR3 contains 14 residues. This chain's CDR3 is CASSPHLARNEQFF. Written as DNA, the CDR3 is TGTGCCAGCAGCCCCCATTTGGCCAGGAATGAGCAGTTCTTC.

This clonotype was detected many times. The chain links TRBV7-2 to TRBJ2-7, with a weak D call TRBD1 (6 bases). V lost 1 base and J lost 1, with 11 bases in between. Germline V CDR1 and CDR2: SGHTA, FQGNSA. The CDR3 is 15 amino acids. The CDR3, as DNA: TGTGCCAGCAGCTTAGAGACAGGAACGTCCTACGAGCAGTACTTC. It specifies CASSLETGTSYEQYF.

The chain is built from TRBV2 and TRBJ2-5; 7 bases match TRBD1. V lost 5 bases and J lost 4; bases outside the gene matches: 10. From germline, CDR1 is SNHLY and CDR2 FYNNEI. The CDR3 extends over 15 amino acids. DNA of the CDR3: TGTGCCAGCAGTCGAGAACAGGGGATAGCAGAGACCCAGTACTTC. The encoded protein is CASSREQGIAETQYF.

This chain connects TRBV20-1 to TRBJ2-1, with 8 bases lining up with TRBD2. Germline assignment: CDR1 DFQATT and CDR2 SNEGSKA (reference sequence). V dropped 1 base and J dropped 6; count of bases not matched to a gene: 8. This CDR3 has 15 amino acids. Written as DNA, the CDR3 is TGCAGTGCTAGAGGGTCGAAGCGGGAGTCCAATGAGCAGTTCTTC. Amino acids: CSARGSKRESNEQFF.